The entry below gives a single T cell receptor (beta chain) sequence along with its context. No cognate antigen has been identified for it. Base qualities are not at hand, and no much larger clone is one base apart. The entry originates in a study of blood T cell repertoires in COVID-19 (TCRdb year 2020). For the study in its entirety: Collaborator samples came from the United States, Italy and Spain and covered acute and convalescent phases of COVID-19. The material from the prospective study consisted of cDNA or gDNA derived from T cells, B-cell-depleted T cells, or PBMCs. Subjects who had been exposed to COVID-19, were actively infected with it, or had recovered from it provided the deeply sampled blood TCRbeta repertoires that made up the dataset. The repertoires were released in a freely available public database meant as a resource for research on the immune response to SARS-CoV-2. Samples were obtained from the ongoing ImmuneRACE study (first 160 participants) and from 950 to 1,500 subjects provided by 6 global collaborators. A de-identified subject ID, COVID-19 status, age in years and sex were almost always included in the sample metadata. Where HLA class I and class II types were available, the types were taken from metadata supplied by the sample provider, not from assay-based typing. The paper as a whole reports these results and caveats: How much clinical and demographic metadata was included differed by source and by participant, and the metadata was provided uncurated.

TCRbeta CDR3 regions were amplified from genomic DNA by means of the immunoSEQ Assay, a bias-controlled multiplex PCR. From the authors' description of their analysis: The number of nucleated cells in each sample was estimated from the amplification of reference gene primers within the assay. To quantify the absolute abundance of each unique TCRbeta CDR3 rearrangement, sequence reads were collapsed and filtered. For each sample, productive Simpson clonality was calculated as the square root of Simpson's diversity index across productive rearrangements. TCRdb took over this immuneACCESS table, retaining in-frame rearrangements with V and J assigned. Such tables are incomplete; in checked studies, under half of the missing clones stem from an unresolved V gene, and the remainder is unexplained. V and J calls and clone size are as listed in that table; D and trimming were resolved from the DNA. This sample has about 140,000 clones in its table, and around 81% of those were observed once. The ten largest clonotypes hold roughly 1.5% of the sample.

Trimming leaves V shorter by 3 bases and J shorter by 8 bases, with the junction holding 25 bases beyond the gene matches. From a lookup of the germline V gene, CDR1 and CDR2 are KGHSH and LQKENI. Reading from cysteine to phenylalanine, the CDR3 counts 20 amino acids. CDR3 DNA only is kept here, 60 bases in frame from base 1. Whole blood was collected in K2EDTA tubes by collaborating institutions according to the institutions' own protocols. For TCRbeta analysis, collaborators shipped samples as frozen whole blood, isolated PBMCs, or DNA extracted from either of those sample types. The rearrangement combines TRBV18 with TRBJ2-1; the junction holds 7 bases that match TRBD2. The TCR comes from a human donor in a cohort sampled during active COVID-19. The sample consisted of peripheral blood. The CDR3 is CASSPPHSYGGGPASYEQFF. The sequence in DNA is TGTGCCAGCTCACCGCCGCATAGTTATGGGGGAGGGCCAGCATCCTATGAGCAGTTCTTC.